The 32 T cell receptor beta chains reported below all come from one sample, sequenced in a study of blood T cells in healthy people across ages. Primers used in a second PCR of roughly 6 to 11 cycles were a sample-barcoded 5' primer and a J-beta primer mix. TCRdb analysed the 5' RACE reads with MiXCR anew, one entry per CDR3 protein. The top ten hold around 25% of the sample, which has 580,000 or so distinct CDR3 sequences, 47% seen once. Input material: blood. Receptors originate from an elderly man in good health.

This clonotype was picked up a small number of times. One end of the junction does not line up with germline, which may come from a read error. J is TRBJ1-1 and V is TRBV20-1, with 7 nucleotides matching TRBD1. This CDR3 has 13 amino acids. Germline values: CDR1 DFQATT, CDR2 SNEGSKA (reference sequence). The CDR3 sequence is CGARGQLNTEAFF. CDR3 sequence (DNA): TGCGGTGCTAGGGGACAGTTGAACACTGAAGCTTTCTTT.

This clonotype was counted a few times. The V gene is TRBV29-1, the J gene TRBJ2-7; tentatively, D is TRBD1 or TRBD2 (6 bases each). The CDR3 covers 15 residues. From germline, CDR1 is SQVTM and CDR2 ANQGSEA. V was trimmed by 4 bases and J by 3 bases, leaving 19 bases between them. CDR3 in amino acids: CSVVDLGGRGYEQYF. CDR3 coding DNA: TGCAGCGTTGTAGACTTGGGGGGCCGAGGCTACGAGCAGTACTTC.

This clonotype was recorded a few times. V usage is TRBV29-1 and J usage is TRBJ2-1; maybe TRBD1 (6 bases). This CDR3 is built from 12 residues. V was clipped by 7 bases and J by 7 bases, with 14 bases between them. Germline V gene data show CDR1 as SQVTM and CDR2 as ANQGSEA. CDR3: CSAWDTRNEQFF. CDR3 nucleotides: TGCAGCGCCTGGGACACGAGGAATGAGCAGTTCTTC.

A few counts support this clonotype. The CDR3 sequence: CASSARTGAPLHF. CDR3 sequence (DNA): TGTGCCAGCAGTGCAAGGACGGGCGCACCCCTCCACTTT. V usage is TRBV6-1 and J usage is TRBJ1-6, with no clear D. The germline V and J ends were trimmed by 4 bases and 11 bases, with 12 bases remaining between them. CDR1 is MNHNS, CDR2 SASEGT, per germline. The CDR3 covers 13 residues.

This clonotype was picked up one time. At one boundary the junction diverges from the germline segment, which might be a read error. V gene TRBV2 combines with J gene TRBJ1-3; D is undetermined. CDR3 length: 14 residues. Germline CDR1 reads SNHLY; CDR2 reads FYNNEI. The CDR3 DNA reads TGCGCCAGCAGTGTTAAGGTCTCTGTGGACACCATATATTTT. Translation gives CASSVKVSVDTIYF. Complete variable domain (other parts from reference TRBV2 and TRBJ1-3): EPEVTQTPSHQVTQMGQEVILRCVPISNHLYFYWYRQILGQKVEFLVSFYNNEISEKSEIFDDQFSVERPDGSNFTLKIRSTKLEDSAMYFCASSVKVSVDTIYFGEGSWLTVV.

This clonotype was detected a few times. The chain carries TRBV5-1 and TRBJ2-7; TRBD1 aligns across 8 bases. CDR3 size: 14 residues. The germline gives CDR1 SGHRS, CDR2 YFSETQ. V dropped 3 bases and J dropped 1; count of bases not matched to a gene: 3. CDR3 sequence: CASSSHRGSYEQYF. CDR3 bases: TGCGCCAGCAGCTCCCACAGGGGGTCCTACGAGCAGTACTTC. The full variable domain, completed using reference TRBV5-1 and TRBJ2-7, is KAGVTQTPRYLIKTRGQQVTLSCSPISGHRSVSWYQQTPGQGLQFLFEYFSETQRNKGNFPGRFSGRQFSNSRSEMNVSTLELGDSALYLCASSSHRGSYEQYFGPGTRLTVT.

This clonotype was picked up a small number of times. The CDR3 sequence: CASSQESGRVEQFF. Written as DNA, the CDR3 is TGTGCCAGCAGCCAAGAATCCGGTAGGGTTGAGCAGTTCTTC. J is TRBJ2-1 and V is TRBV4-2, with D uncertain. CDR3 length equals 14 residues. Trimming shortened V by 0 bases and J by 9 bases, and 12 bases separated the two germline ends. The V gene's germline CDR1 is LGHNA and CDR2 YNFKEQ.

J is TRBJ2-4 and V is TRBV20-1; unclear D gene. V was shortened by 2 bases and J by 5 bases, with 7 bases between the two germline ends. Germline V gene data show CDR1 as DFQATT and CDR2 as SNEGSKA (reference sequence). This CDR3 has 12 amino acids. The CDR3 region is CSARRIENIQYF. The CDR3 bases are TGCAGTGCTAGACGGATAGAAAACATTCAGTACTTC.

This sequence joins TRBV5-1 and TRBJ2-4; D possibly uses TRBD1 or TRBD2 (5 bases each). The J call may be faulty, since TRBJ2-7 better matches the DNA end. CDR3 length: 12 residues. Germline CDR1 reads SGHRS; CDR2 reads YFSETQ. CDR3 loop: CASRDGLYEQYF. The CDR3 coding sequence is TGCGCCAGCCGGGACGGACTTTACGAGCAGTACTTC.

V is TRBV29-1 and J is TRBJ2-7; maybe TRBD2 (5 bases). Germline V gene sequence: CDR1 SQVTM, CDR2 ANQGSEA. Trimming removed 5 bases at V and 2 bases at J, with 16 bases between. The CDR3 length is 14 residues. The CDR3 nucleotides are TGCAGCGTTACCGGGAACCAAGCCCCCTACGAGCAGTACTTC. This encodes CSVTGNQAPYEQYF.

There are a few counts of this clonotype. The rearrangement links TRBV6-6 to TRBJ2-2; tentative D call: TRBD1 (5 bases). CDR3 length: 15 residues. V was clipped by 5 bases and J by 5 bases, with 15 bases between them. Per germline, CDR1 MNHNY and CDR2 SVGAGI (reference sequence). CDR3 in amino acids: CASSPEQVGTGELFF. In DNA, the CDR3 is TGTGCCAGCAGTCCCGAACAGGTTGGAACCGGGGAGCTGTTTTTT.

This chain uses TRBV5-1 with TRBJ2-5; 12 bases are a match to TRBD2. The CDR3 sequence is 16 residues long. Trimming at V came to 4 bases and at J to 5 bases, leaving 9 bases not matched to a gene. CDR1 SGHRS and CDR2 YFSETQ come from the germline V gene. Here the CDR3 reads CASSVLLAGGEETQYF. CDR3 nucleotides: TGCGCCAGCAGCGTCCTACTAGCGGGGGGTGAGGAGACCCAGTACTTC.

This clonotype came up a few times. The chain is built from TRBV14 and TRBJ2-3, with D unclear. Germline V CDR1 and CDR2: SGHDN, FVKESK. CDR3 length equals 14 residues. Trimming removed 3 bases at V and 3 bases at J, with 10 bases between. CDR3: CASSQGIVTDTQYF. The CDR3 bases are TGTGCCAGCAGCCAGGGTATCGTGACAGATACGCAGTATTTT.

The chain links TRBV12-3 or TRBV12-4 to TRBJ2-3, with D possibly being TRBD1 or TRBD2 (6 bases each). The CDR3 has 19 amino acids. Between the trimmed V and J ends, which lost 4 bases and 1 base, there was a span of 24 bases. The CDR3 spells CASSSTEQRRGRGTDTQYF. CDR3 sequence (DNA): TGTGCCAGCAGTTCGACCGAGCAAAGACGGGGGCGGGGCACAGATACGCAGTATTTT.

The sample holds a few counts of this clonotype. CDR3 in DNA: TGTGCCAGCAGTCGGGGGATCGGGCAGCCCCAGCATTTT. This codes for CASSRGIGQPQHF. V and J are TRBV12-3 or TRBV12-4 and TRBJ1-5, with TRBD1 as a possible D gene (5 bases). Trimming cost V 5 bases and J 7 bases, with 12 bases left between them. The length of the CDR3 is 13 residues.

This clonotype came up many times. This chain connects TRBV6-6 to TRBJ2-5, with TRBD1 matching over 8 bases. Germline loops: CDR1 MNHNY, CDR2 SVGAGI (reference sequence). The CDR3 is 15 residues long. V shed 6 bases and J 1 base; nucleotides not matched to a gene: 7. The CDR3 reads CASSALDRGQETQYF. CDR3 coding DNA: TGTGCCAGCAGCGCACTTGACAGGGGCCAAGAGACCCAGTACTTC.

V is TRBV7-2 and J is TRBJ2-1; D perhaps matches TRBD2 (6 bases). V was trimmed by 7 bases and J by 15 bases, leaving 25 bases between them. Germline loops: CDR1 SGHTA, CDR2 FQGNSA. The CDR3 extends over 14 amino acids. The CDR3 here is CASTLRMASEKLFF. CDR3 nucleotides: TGTGCCAGCACCCTCCGGATGGCTAGCGAAAAACTGTTCTTC.

The V call is TRBV6-5, the J call TRBJ1-4; 9 bases are a match to TRBD1. Germline V lookup: CDR1 MNHEY, CDR2 SVGAGI. The length of the CDR3 is 14 residues. V was pared by 6 bases and J by 5 bases, with 4 bases of the junction left unmatched. CDR3 nucleotide sequence: TGTGCCAGCAGGAGGACAGGGGAAAATGAAAAACTGTTTTTT. This gives the protein CASRRTGENEKLFF.

With regard to this clonotype: Relative to the germline gene, one junction end is altered; a read error may explain this. The V gene is TRBV7-7, the J gene TRBJ2-5; D is possibly TRBD2 (6 bases). Germline CDR1 SSHAT, CDR2 FNYEAQ (reference sequence). The CDR3 contains 13 residues. The CDR3 DNA is TGTGCTAGCAGTTATAGCGGACAAGAGACCCAGTACTTC. This translates into CASSYSGQETQYF.

J is TRBJ2-2 and V is TRBV20-1, with 9 positions matching TRBD2. Germline V lookup: CDR1 DFQATT, CDR2 SNEGSKA (reference sequence). Trimming took 3 bases from V and 6 from J; bases not matched to a gene: 11. This CDR3 comprises 16 residues. The CDR3 protein is CSASSAGGLGAGELFF. The CDR3 region has the DNA TGCAGTGCTAGTAGCGCGGGGGGGCTGGGCGCCGGGGAGCTGTTTTTT.

J is TRBJ2-2 and V is TRBV5-1; 9 nucleotides align to TRBD1. V lost 4 bases and J lost 1; bases outside the gene matches: 5. Germline loops: CDR1 SGHRS, CDR2 YFSETQ. The CDR3 has 16 residues. The CDR3 nucleotides read TGCGCCAGCAGCGTGACAGGGGGATTGAACACCGGGGAGCTGTTTTTT. This sequence encodes CASSVTGGLNTGELFF.

This chain joins TRBV28 and TRBJ1-2; D might be TRBD1 (6 bases). The CDR3 runs 12 residues. With 7 bases removed from V and 3 bases from J, the gap between germline ends came to 9 bases. Germline values: CDR1 MDHEN, CDR2 SYDVKM. CDR3 bases: TGTGCCAGCACCAGGGGCGACTATGGCTACACCTTC. This gives the protein CASTRGDYGYTF.

To note about this clonotype: One end of the junction does not line up with germline, which may come from a read error. The chain combines TRBV6-6 with TRBJ1-1; perhaps TRBD1 as D (5 bases). This CDR3 spans 12 amino acids. Germline CDR1 MNHNY, CDR2 SVGAGI (reference sequence). The CDR3 region is CAGSGRGLEVFF. The CDR3 DNA sequence: TGTGCCGGCAGCGGGAGGGGCCTCGAGGTTTTCTTT.

V and J are TRBV20-1 and TRBJ2-7; D possibly corresponds to TRBD1 (6 bases). The CDR3 is made up of 14 amino acids. Trimming stripped 6 bases from V and 6 bases from J, with 21 bases between. Germline CDR1 is DFQATT and CDR2 is SNEGSKA (reference sequence). The CDR3 loop reads CSAKRTQGVPEQYF. CDR3 nucleotide sequence: TGCAGTGCGAAAAGAACACAGGGCGTTCCCGAGCAGTACTTC.

CDR3 residues: CASSFWGGQETQYF. The CDR3 coding sequence is TGTGCCAGCAGTTTTTGGGGCGGCCAAGAGACCCAGTACTTC. The chain is built from TRBV12-3 or TRBV12-4 and TRBJ2-5; possible D gene TRBD1, 5 bases. The CDR3 loop spans 14 amino acids. The V end was cut by 3 bases, the J end by 1 base, with 9 bases between.

The sample holds a few counts of this clonotype. The CDR3 reads CASNRAGVLEQFF. Written as DNA, the CDR3 is TGTGCCAGCAACCGAGCGGGGGTCCTTGAGCAGTTCTTC. The chain uses TRBV7-2 and TRBJ2-1; 8 bases line up with TRBD2. The CDR3 totals 13 residues. Germline-derived CDR1 and CDR2 are SGHTA and FQGNSA. V gave up 7 bases and J gave up 9 bases; unmatched junction bases: 8.

Of note for this clonotype: A junction boundary mismatches the germline segment, possibly from a read error. The chain couples TRBV4-3 to TRBJ1-2; maybe TRBD1 (5 bases). The CDR3 contains 16 residues. The germline gives CDR1 LGHNA, CDR2 YSLEER. CDR3 bases: TGCGCCAGCAACCAAGTATTGGCAGGGACTAACTATGGCTACACCTTC. This sequence encodes CASNQVLAGTNYGYTF.

This clonotype was seen a few times. V is TRBV3-1 and J is TRBJ2-7; unclear D gene. The V end was cut by 0 bases, the J end by 3 bases, with 6 bases between. The CDR3 is 13 amino acids. The germline V gene encodes CDR1 LGHDT and CDR2 YNNKEL (reference sequence). The CDR3 here is CASSQDLFYEQYF. The CDR3 DNA follows: TGTGCCAGCAGCCAAGACCTTTTCTACGAGCAGTACTTC.

This clonotype appeared a single time. This sequence joins TRBV28 and TRBJ2-5; 7 nucleotides agree with TRBD2. The CDR3 is 15 residues long. Trimming took 4 bases from V and 3 from J; bases not matched to a gene: 8. The germline V gene encodes CDR1 MDHEN and CDR2 SYDVKM. The CDR3 region is CASSSRTSEEETQYF. CDR3 bases: TGTGCCAGCAGTTCTCGGACTAGTGAGGAAGAGACCCAGTACTTC.

This chain connects TRBV6-6 to TRBJ2-5; the D is unclear. V lost 5 bases and J lost 2, with 12 bases in between. Germline V gene sequence: CDR1 MNHNY, CDR2 SVGAGI (reference sequence). The CDR3 runs to 14 residues. CDR3 sequence reads: CASSDAGQQETQYF. In nucleotides, the CDR3 is TGTGCCAGCAGTGACGCCGGTCAGCAAGAGACCCAGTACTTC.

J is TRBJ1-1 and V is TRBV5-1; D is possibly TRBD1 (5 bases). This CDR3 contains 14 residues. V gave up 0 bases and J gave up 3 bases, with 9 bases separating them. Looked up from germline, CDR1 is SGHRS and CDR2 is YFSETQ. Here the CDR3 DNA reads TGCGCCAGCAGCTTGGAGGCAGGGTACACTGAAGCTTTCTTT. Protein sequence: CASSLEAGYTEAFF.

With regard to this clonotype: A much larger clone differs from this one at a single base, so this may be a read error. The chain couples TRBV7-9 to TRBJ2-1; D not certain. The CDR3 extends over 15 amino acids. V lost 3 bases, J lost 0 bases, and 9 bases lay in between. Germline lookup yields CDR1 SEHNR and CDR2 FQNEAQ (reference sequence). CDR3 in amino acids: CASSFSPGSYNEQFF. CDR3 bases: TGTGCCAGCAGCTTCTCACCGGGCTCCTACAATGAGCAGTTCTTC.